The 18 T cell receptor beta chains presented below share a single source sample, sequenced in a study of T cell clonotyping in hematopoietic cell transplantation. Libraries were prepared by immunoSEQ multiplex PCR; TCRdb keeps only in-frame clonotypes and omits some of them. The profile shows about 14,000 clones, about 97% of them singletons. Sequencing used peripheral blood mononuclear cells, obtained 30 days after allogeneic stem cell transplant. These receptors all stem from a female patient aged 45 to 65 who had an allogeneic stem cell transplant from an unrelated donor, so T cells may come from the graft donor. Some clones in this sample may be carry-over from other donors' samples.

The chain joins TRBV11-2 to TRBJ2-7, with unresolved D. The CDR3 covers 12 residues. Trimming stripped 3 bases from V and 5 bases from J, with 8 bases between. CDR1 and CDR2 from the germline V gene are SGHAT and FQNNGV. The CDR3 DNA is TGTGCCAGCAGCTTGGGTCGCAACGAGCAGTACTTC. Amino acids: CASSLGRNEQYF.

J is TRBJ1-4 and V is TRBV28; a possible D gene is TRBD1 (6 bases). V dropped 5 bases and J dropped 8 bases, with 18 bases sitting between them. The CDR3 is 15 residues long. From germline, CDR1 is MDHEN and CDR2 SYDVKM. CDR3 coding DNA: TGTGCCAGCAGTCCGGGGGCCCCCTCAGGGGAAAAACTGTTTTTT. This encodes CASSPGAPSGEKLFF.

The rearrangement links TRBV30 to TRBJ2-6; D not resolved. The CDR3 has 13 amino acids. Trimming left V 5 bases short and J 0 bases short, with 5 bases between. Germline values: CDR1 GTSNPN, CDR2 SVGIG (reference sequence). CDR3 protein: CAWGLSGANVLTF. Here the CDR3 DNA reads TGTGCCTGGGGGCTCTCTGGGGCCAACGTCCTGACTTTC.

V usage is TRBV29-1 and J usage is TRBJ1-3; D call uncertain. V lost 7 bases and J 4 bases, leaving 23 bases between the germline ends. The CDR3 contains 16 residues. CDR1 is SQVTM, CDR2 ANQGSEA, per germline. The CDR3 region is CSATASGVLDGNTIYF. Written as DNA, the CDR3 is TGCAGCGCAACTGCCTCGGGTGTGTTGGACGGAAACACCATATATTTT.

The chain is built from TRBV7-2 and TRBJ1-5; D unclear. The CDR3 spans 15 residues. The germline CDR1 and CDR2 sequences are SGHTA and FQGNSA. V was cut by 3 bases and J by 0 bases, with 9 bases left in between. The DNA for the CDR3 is TGTGCCAGCAGCTTGCTGGGGTATAGCAATCAGCCCCAGCATTTT. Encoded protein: CASSLLGYSNQPQHF.

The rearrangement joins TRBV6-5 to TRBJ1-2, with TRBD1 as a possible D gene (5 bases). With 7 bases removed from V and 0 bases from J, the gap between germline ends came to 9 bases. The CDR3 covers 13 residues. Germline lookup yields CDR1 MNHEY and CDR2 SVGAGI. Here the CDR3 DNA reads TGTGCCAGCACCCCAGGGACTAACTATGGCTACACCTTC. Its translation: CASTPGTNYGYTF.

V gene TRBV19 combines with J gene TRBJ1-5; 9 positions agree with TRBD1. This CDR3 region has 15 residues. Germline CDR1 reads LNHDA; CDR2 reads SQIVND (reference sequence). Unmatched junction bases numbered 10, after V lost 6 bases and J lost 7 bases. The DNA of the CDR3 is TGTGCCAGTAGCACCATGGGGGGACAGGGCCAGCCCCAGCATTTT. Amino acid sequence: CASSTMGGQGQPQHF.

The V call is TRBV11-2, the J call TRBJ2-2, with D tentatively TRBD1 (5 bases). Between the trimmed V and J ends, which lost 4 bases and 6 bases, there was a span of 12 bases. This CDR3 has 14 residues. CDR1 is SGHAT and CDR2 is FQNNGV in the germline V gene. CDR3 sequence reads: CASSSPRQPGELFF. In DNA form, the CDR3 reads TGTGCCAGCAGCTCCCCCCGACAGCCCGGGGAGCTGTTTTTT. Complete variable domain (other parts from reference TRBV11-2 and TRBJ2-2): EAGVAQSPRYKIIEKRQSVAFWCNPISGHATLYWYQQILGQGPKLLIQFQNNGVVDDSQLPKDRFSAERLKGVDSTLKIQPAKLEDSAVYLCASSSPRQPGELFFGEGSRLTVL.

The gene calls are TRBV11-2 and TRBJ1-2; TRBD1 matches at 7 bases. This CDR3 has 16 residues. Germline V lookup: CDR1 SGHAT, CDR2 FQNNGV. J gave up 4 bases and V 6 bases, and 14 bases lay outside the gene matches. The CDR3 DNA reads TGTGCCAGCAGGTCCCGAGGGGGCCCAGACGGCTATGGCTACACCTTC. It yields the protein CASRSRGGPDGYGYTF.

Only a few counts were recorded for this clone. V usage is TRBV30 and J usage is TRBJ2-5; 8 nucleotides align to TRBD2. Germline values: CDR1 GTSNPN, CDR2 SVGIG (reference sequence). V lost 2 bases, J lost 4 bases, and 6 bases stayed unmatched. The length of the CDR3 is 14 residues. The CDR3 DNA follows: TGTGCCTGGAGTTCAGAGGCGGGGGGAGAGACCCAGTACTTC. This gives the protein CAWSSEAGGETQYF.

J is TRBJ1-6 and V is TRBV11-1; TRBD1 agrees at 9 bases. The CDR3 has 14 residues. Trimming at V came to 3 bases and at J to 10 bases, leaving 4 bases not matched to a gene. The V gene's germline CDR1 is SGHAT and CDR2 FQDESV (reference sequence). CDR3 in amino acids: CASSFGTGISPLHF. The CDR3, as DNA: TGTGCCAGCAGCTTCGGGACAGGGATCTCACCCCTCCACTTT.

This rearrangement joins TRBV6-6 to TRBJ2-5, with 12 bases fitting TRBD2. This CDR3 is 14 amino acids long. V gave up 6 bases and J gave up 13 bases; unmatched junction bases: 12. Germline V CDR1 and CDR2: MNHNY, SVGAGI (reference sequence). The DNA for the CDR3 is TGTGCCAGCAGCCAAGGACTAGCGGGGCCCCCAGGGTACTTC. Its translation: CASSQGLAGPPGYF.

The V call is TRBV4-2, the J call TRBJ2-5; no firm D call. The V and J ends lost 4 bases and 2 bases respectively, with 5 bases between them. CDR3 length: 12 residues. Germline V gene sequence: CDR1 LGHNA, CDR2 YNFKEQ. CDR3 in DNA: TGTGCCAGCAGCCTCCAACAAGAGACCCAGTACTTC. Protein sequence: CASSLQQETQYF.

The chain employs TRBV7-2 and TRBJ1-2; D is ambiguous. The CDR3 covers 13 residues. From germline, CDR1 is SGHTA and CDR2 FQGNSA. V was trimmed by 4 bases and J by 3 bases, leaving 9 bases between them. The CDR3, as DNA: TGTGCCAGCAGCTCGTTCGGAGACTATGGCTACACCTTC. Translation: CASSSFGDYGYTF.

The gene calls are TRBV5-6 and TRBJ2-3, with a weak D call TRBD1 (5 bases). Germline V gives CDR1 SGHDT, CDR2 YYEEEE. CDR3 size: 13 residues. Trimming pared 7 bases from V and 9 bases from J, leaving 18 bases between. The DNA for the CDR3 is TGTGCCAGCGGTCGCATAGACAGCCAAACGCAGTATTTT. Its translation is CASGRIDSQTQYF.

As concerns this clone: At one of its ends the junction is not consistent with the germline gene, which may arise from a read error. CDR3 sequence: CASSLAQGDLREF. CDR3 nucleotide sequence: TGTGCCAGCAGCTTAGCCCAGGGGGATCTTCGGGAGTTC. The chain is built from TRBV11-2 and TRBJ2-7, with a possible D match to TRBD1 (7 bases). The germline gives CDR1 SGHAT, CDR2 FQNNGV. The CDR3 covers 13 residues.

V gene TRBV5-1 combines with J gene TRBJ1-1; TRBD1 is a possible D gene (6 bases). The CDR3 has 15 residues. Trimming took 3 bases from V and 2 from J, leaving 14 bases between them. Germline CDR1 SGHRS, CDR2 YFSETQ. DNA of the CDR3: TGCGCCAGCAGCTCACAGGGTCCTCTTAACACTGAAGCTTTCTTT. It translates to CASSSQGPLNTEAFF.

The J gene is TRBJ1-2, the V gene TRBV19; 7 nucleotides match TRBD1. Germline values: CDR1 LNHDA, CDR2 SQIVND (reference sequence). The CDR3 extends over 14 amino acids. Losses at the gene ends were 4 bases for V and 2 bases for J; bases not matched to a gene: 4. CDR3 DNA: TGTGCCAGTAGTACTACAGGGGCCAACTATGGCTACACCTTC. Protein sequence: CASSTTGANYGYTF.